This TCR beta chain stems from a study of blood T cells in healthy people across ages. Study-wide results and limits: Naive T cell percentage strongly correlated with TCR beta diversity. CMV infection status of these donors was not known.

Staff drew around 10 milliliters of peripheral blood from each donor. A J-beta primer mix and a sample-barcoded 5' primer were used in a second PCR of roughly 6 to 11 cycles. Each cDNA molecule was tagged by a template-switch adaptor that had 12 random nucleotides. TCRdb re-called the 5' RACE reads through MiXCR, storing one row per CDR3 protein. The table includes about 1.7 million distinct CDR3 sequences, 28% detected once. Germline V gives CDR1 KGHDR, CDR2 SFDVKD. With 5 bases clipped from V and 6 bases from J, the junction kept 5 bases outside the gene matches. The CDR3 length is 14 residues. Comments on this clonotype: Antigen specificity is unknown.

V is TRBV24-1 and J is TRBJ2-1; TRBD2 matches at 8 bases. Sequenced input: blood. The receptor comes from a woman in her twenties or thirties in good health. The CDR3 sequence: CATSASGRVNEQFF. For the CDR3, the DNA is TGTGCCACCAGTGCCAGCGGGAGAGTCAATGAGCAGTTCTTC.